This TCR beta chain derives from a study of cytomegalovirus exposure and HLA in healthy donors. Study observations and caveats: The study labeled fewer than 200 TCR beta chains cytomegalovirus-associated.

Germline CDR1 reads SGHRS; CDR2 reads YFSETQ. The V and J ends lost 0 bases and 3 bases, in that order; junction bases with no gene match: 8. The CDR3 extends over 16 amino acids. In this sample, this clone turned up a few times. The antigen is unknown. The PCR ran on 60 Vbeta and 13 Jbeta primers. Clones were read by immunoSEQ multiplex PCR, and TCRdb kept only the in-frame ones, dropping some. Here the sample spans about 150,000 clones, roughly 90% being singletons. The sample taken for sequencing was PBMCs. The clonotype was recovered from a woman aged 40 to 55 in good health and CMV-seronegative. The gene calls are TRBV5-1 and TRBJ2-7; TRBD1 matches 8 bases. The CDR3 DNA sequence: TGCGCCAGCAGCTTGGTATCAGGGGGCCTAAGCTACGAGCAGTACTTC. Translated, it gives CASSLVSGGLSYEQYF. Together with reference TRBV5-1 and TRBJ2-7, the CDR3 gives the full variable domain: KAGVTQTPRYLIKTRGQQVTLSCSPISGHRSVSWYQQTPGQGLQFLFEYFSETQRNKGNFPGRFSGRQFSNSRSEMNVSTLELGDSALYLCASSLVSGGLSYEQYFGPGTRLTVT.